A single T cell receptor beta chain is shown here with its context. Its specificity is unknown. The record originates from a study of CD8 T cells in Susac syndrome. Germline CDR1 MNHEY, CDR2 SVGAGI. This CDR3 comprises 12 residues. The V gene end was trimmed by 4 bases and the J gene end by 6 bases; junction bases not matched to a gene: 2. With random hexamers, reverse transcription was performed on roughly 0.5 to 1 ug of RNA. The authors amplified TCR beta CDR3 across 54 Vbeta and 13 Jbeta using immunoSEQ multiplex PCR. TCRdb processed the immunoSEQ multiplex PCR reads anew with MiXCR; each CDR3 protein has one entry. The table has approximately 49,000 distinct CDR3 sequences, around 95% seen once. Findings of the study overall: Clonal expansion of CD8+ cells in Susac peaked in TEMRA cells (and in active patients).

Sequences were obtained from CD8+ T cells from PBMCs. This rearrangement joins TRBV6-5 to TRBJ1-1, with TRBD1 matching over 7 bases. This receptor was taken from a human donor with Susac syndrome. The CDR3, as DNA: TGTGCCAGCAGTTTTGGACAGGCTGAAGCTTTCTTT. Encoded protein: CASSFGQAEAFF.